What follows are 18 T cell receptor beta chains derived from one specimen sequenced in a study of blood T cells in healthy people across ages. For the second PCR, which ran for roughly 6 to 11 cycles, a sample-barcoded 5' primer and a J-beta primer mix were used. TCRdb reprocessed the 5' RACE reads with MiXCR, giving one entry per CDR3 protein. The table shows around 500,000 distinct CDR3 sequences, with around 48% occurring only once. Sequencing used blood. The receptors derive from a man at least 80 years old in good health.

This clonotype came up a few times. J is TRBJ1-5 and V is TRBV10-3; the match to TRBD1 covers 9 bases. Germline trimming cut 6 bases from V and 3 bases from J; bases unmatched to any gene: 3. The CDR3 has 14 amino acids. From germline, CDR1 is ENHRY and CDR2 SYGVKD. This chain's CDR3 is CAIRGQGNNQPQHF. CDR3 in DNA: TGTGCCATCAGGGGACAGGGCAACAATCAGCCCCAGCATTTT.

This chain links TRBV11-2 with TRBJ2-1, with TRBD2 matching 11 bases. The germline CDR1 and CDR2 sequences are SGHAT and FQNNGV. The CDR3 spans 15 residues. V trimming: 5 bases; J trimming: 9 bases; junction bases outside the gene matches: 9. The CDR3 DNA sequence: TGTGCCAGCAGCGTAACTAGCGGGGGCTCGGGTGAGCAGTTCTTC. This codes for CASSVTSGGSGEQFF.

A single count supports this clonotype. The chain carries TRBV25-1 and TRBJ1-6, with 7 bases matching TRBD1. This CDR3 comprises 14 residues. Germline V gene data show CDR1 as MGHDK and CDR2 as SYGVNS. J was trimmed by 3 bases and V by 8 bases; bases with no gene match: 4. For the CDR3, the DNA is TGTGCCAGCGGGAACAGGGGCTATAATTCACCCCTCCACTTT. This sequence encodes CASGNRGYNSPLHF.

This clonotype was seen a single time. The chain recombines TRBV10-3 with TRBJ2-5; 8 bases line up with TRBD1. The J call may be faulty, since TRBJ2-7 better matches the DNA end. In germline, CDR1 is ENHRY, CDR2 SYGVKD. This CDR3 spans 17 amino acids. This CDR3 reads CAISDGGRGQGSYEQYF. The CDR3 coding sequence is TGTGCCATCAGTGACGGTGGGAGAGGACAGGGCTCCTACGAGCAGTACTTC.

This chain connects TRBV2 to TRBJ2-5; perhaps TRBD2 as D (5 bases). V lost 3 bases, J lost 7 bases, and 15 bases lay in between. Germline CDR1 SNHLY, CDR2 FYNNEI. This CDR3 is built from 14 residues. CDR3 protein: CASSDVPGSGTQYF. DNA for the CDR3: TGTGCCAGCAGTGATGTTCCGGGGTCCGGGACCCAGTACTTC.

The CDR3 DNA sequence: TGTGCCAGCAGAGCGGGGACAGGAAGCTATGGCTACACCTTC. Encoded protein: CASRAGTGSYGYTF. The J gene is TRBJ1-2, the V gene TRBV6-2 or TRBV6-3; TRBD1 matches 8 bases. The junction had 7 bases not matched to a gene; V was cut back by 6 bases and J by 4 bases. Germline CDR1 MNHEY, CDR2 SVGEGT. The CDR3 spans 14 residues.

This rearrangement joins TRBV12-3 or TRBV12-4 to TRBJ2-2, with a tentative D call TRBD1 (6 bases). With 2 bases removed from V and 5 bases from J, the gap between germline ends came to 12 bases. The CDR3 loop spans 15 amino acids. CDR3 in DNA: TGTGCCAGCAGTTTAACAGGGCAGGGGACCGGGGAGCTGTTTTTT. Translating it yields CASSLTGQGTGELFF.

In this sample, this clonotype turned up a few times. The chain recombines TRBV7-2 with TRBJ2-5; D is unresolved. The CDR3 has 15 amino acids. Germline V gene data show CDR1 as SGHTA and CDR2 as FQGNSA. Trimming stripped 1 base from V and 5 bases from J, with 14 bases between. For the CDR3, the DNA is TGTGCCAGCAGCTTAGGGGCAAACAACCCCGAGACCCAGTACTTC. The encoded protein is CASSLGANNPETQYF.

In this sample, this clonotype turned up a few times. V is TRBV7-2 and J is TRBJ2-7, with 9 bases matching TRBD1. The CDR3 contains 12 residues. Germline CDR1 and CDR2: SGHTA and FQGNSA. J gave up 6 bases and V 5 bases, and 2 bases lay outside the gene matches. The CDR3, as DNA: TGTGCCAGCAGCGTACAGGGGGCCGAGCAGTACTTC. Translating it yields CASSVQGAEQYF.

Note on this clonotype: It may be a read error: a sequence one base away is much more abundant. The chain is built from TRBV4-3 and TRBJ1-4; TRBD1 is a possible D gene (6 bases). Trimming removed 0 bases from V and 3 bases from J, with 14 bases in between. CDR1 is LGHNA and CDR2 is YSLEER in the germline V gene. This CDR3 is built from 17 residues. CDR3 amino acids: CASSQELRGVPNEKLFF. DNA for the CDR3: TGCGCCAGCAGCCAAGAGCTTAGGGGGGTCCCTAATGAAAAACTGTTTTTT.

There are a few counts of this clonotype. The gene calls are TRBV10-3 and TRBJ2-7; D may match TRBD1 or TRBD2 (5 bases each). The CDR3 runs to 14 residues. Germline lookup yields CDR1 ENHRY and CDR2 SYGVKD. The V end lost 8 bases, the J end lost 6 bases, and 20 bases lay between the germline ends. Written as DNA, the CDR3 is TGTGCCATCGGTCGGGACCCCTTGGGCGGCGAGCAGTACTTC. Translating gives CAIGRDPLGGEQYF.

This clonotype was observed a single time. V is TRBV27 and J is TRBJ2-7; 10 bases fit TRBD1. The CDR3 runs to 14 residues. The junction had 6 bases not matched to a gene; V was cut back by 3 bases and J by 7 bases. CDR1 and CDR2 (germline): MNHEY, SMNVEV (reference sequence). The DNA for the CDR3 is TGTGCCAGCAGTTTTCCGACAGGGGGCGATGAGCAGTACTTC. It specifies CASSFPTGGDEQYF.

The rearrangement uses TRBV12-3 or TRBV12-4 and TRBJ2-7, with 10 positions matching TRBD1. The junction had 8 bases not matched to a gene; V was cut back by 6 bases and J by 3 bases. The CDR3 is made up of 15 amino acids. The CDR3 nucleotides read TGTGCCAGCAGGGCCGGGACAGGGGATGTCTACGAGCAGTACTTC. It yields the protein CASRAGTGDVYEQYF.

This clonotype was counted a few times. The chain links TRBV2 to TRBJ2-5, with D perhaps matching TRBD1 or TRBD2 (5 bases each). Germline-derived CDR1 and CDR2 are SNHLY and FYNNEI. The CDR3 is 14 amino acids. The germline V and J ends were trimmed by 1 base and 4 bases, with 10 bases remaining between them. This chain's CDR3 is CASSEVGGGETQYF. The CDR3 DNA sequence: TGTGCCAGCAGTGAAGTTGGGGGTGGAGAGACCCAGTACTTC.

The V gene is TRBV5-1, the J gene TRBJ2-5; D assignment may be TRBD1 or TRBD2 (5 bases each). The CDR3 contains 13 residues. Trimming removed 4 bases from V and 5 bases from J, with 12 bases in between. Germline V gene sequence: CDR1 SGHRS, CDR2 YFSETQ. CDR3 DNA: TGCGCCAGCAGCAGGGACGTCGAGGAGACCCAGTACTTC. Translating gives CASSRDVEETQYF.

There are a few counts of this clonotype. This chain connects TRBV3-1 to TRBJ2-5; possible D gene TRBD2, 6 bases. The end of the DNA fits TRBJ2-7 better, so the J call may be wrong. The CDR3 spans 12 residues. Germline CDR1 is LGHDT and CDR2 is YNNKEL (reference sequence). CDR3 in DNA: TGTGCCAGCAGCCAGGGAGGAGGCGAGCAGTACTTC. As protein: CASSQGGGEQYF.

V gene TRBV27 combines with J gene TRBJ2-7, with 11 positions matching TRBD1. The CDR3 totals 16 residues. Germline V lookup: CDR1 MNHEY, CDR2 SMNVEV (reference sequence). V was pared by 8 bases and J by 2 bases, with 11 bases of the junction left unmatched. The CDR3 DNA reads as TGTGCCAGCCAAGCAATCCCGGGACAGGGGGCCTACGAGCAGTACTTC. Protein: CASQAIPGQGAYEQYF.

The chain recombines TRBV20-1 with TRBJ2-3; D is uncertain. Between the trimmed V and J ends, which lost 6 bases and 4 bases, there was a span of 8 bases. Germline V gene lookup returns CDR1 DFQATT and CDR2 SNEGSKA (reference sequence). The length of the CDR3 is 11 residues. CDR3 DNA sequence: TGCAGTGCGAAGCCGGCAGATACGCAGTATTTT. Protein sequence: CSAKPADTQYF.